Below are 20 T cell receptor beta chains sequenced from a single sample in a study of OX40 agonist ivuxolimab in advanced cancers. Here immunoSEQ multiplex PCR was the method, and the copy in TCRdb shows in-frame clones only, minus some. The sample lists about 59,000 clones; over 70% were seen once. The source material was CD4+ or CD8+ T cells sorted from blood, sampled in a trial of the OX40 agonist ivuxolimab. Source of these receptors: an adult with an advanced solid tumor such as melanoma, head and neck, liver or kidney cancer.

This clone was seen only a few times. This chain uses TRBV19 with TRBJ2-4, with a tentative D call TRBD1 (5 bases). Germline values: CDR1 LNHDA, CDR2 SQIVND (reference sequence). The ends were cut back, 6 bases at V and 5 bases at J, with 17 bases in the middle. There are 15 residues in the CDR3. The CDR3 coding sequence is TGTGCCAGTAGGGCCCCCCCAGGGTTCGAAAACATTCAGTACTTC. This sequence encodes CASRAPPGFENIQYF. Full variable domain (remainder filled in from reference TRBV19 and TRBJ2-4): DGGITQSPKYLFRKEGQNVTLSCEQNLNHDAMYWYRQDPGQGLRLIYYSQIVNDFQKGDIAEGYSVSREKKESFPLTVTSAQKNPTAFYLCASRAPPGFENIQYFGAGTRLSVL.

The rearrangement joins TRBV11-2 to TRBJ2-2; TRBD1 aligns across 7 bases. Per the germline V gene, CDR1 is SGHAT and CDR2 is FQNNGV. There are 15 residues in the CDR3. With 5 bases clipped from V and 1 base from J, the junction kept 4 bases outside the gene matches. The CDR3 here is CASSVRQGNTGELFF. In DNA, the CDR3 is TGTGCCAGCAGCGTCCGACAGGGGAACACCGGGGAGCTGTTTTTT.

J is TRBJ2-7 and V is TRBV5-5; D is uncertain. CDR1 is SGHKS, CDR2 YYEKEE, per germline (reference sequence). CDR3 length: 15 residues. The V and J ends lost 1 base and 3 bases respectively, with 14 bases between them. The CDR3 DNA reads as TGTGCCAGCAGCTTGTCTTTCTCGAGTGGCTACGAGCAGTACTTC. It translates to CASSLSFSSGYEQYF.

On this clone itself: Sequence at one end of the junction differs from germline and may be a read error. The genes are TRBV5-4 and TRBJ1-6; D uncertain. Germline V lookup: CDR1 SGHNT, CDR2 YYREEE (reference sequence). The CDR3 length is 12 residues. The chain's CDR3 is CASSRPGEHGDF. CDR3 nucleotide sequence: TGTGCCAGCAGCCGGCCGGGAGAACATGGGGACTTT.

The V and J genes are TRBV4-2 and TRBJ2-2; unclear D gene. The CDR3 consists of 15 residues. Looked up from germline, CDR1 is LGHNA and CDR2 is YNFKEQ. V was trimmed by 0 bases and J by 8 bases, leaving 13 bases between them. For the CDR3, the DNA is TGTGCCAGCAGCCAAGACCCGAGTGTGACTGGGGAGCTGTTTTTT. This encodes CASSQDPSVTGELFF.

CDR3 in amino acids: CASSSTISSYEQYF. The CDR3 DNA sequence: TGTGCCAGCAGCTCGACCATAAGCTCCTACGAGCAGTACTTC. V gene TRBV13 combines with J gene TRBJ2-7; D not certain. V was cut by 4 bases and J by 0 bases, with 10 bases left in between. Germline values: CDR1 PRHDT, CDR2 FYEKMQ (reference sequence). The CDR3 loop spans 14 amino acids.

This clone turned up a few times. The chain recombines TRBV15 with TRBJ1-4; the match to TRBD1 covers 7 bases. Germline V gives CDR1 LNHNV, CDR2 YYDKDF (reference sequence). V lost 5 bases and J lost 7; bases outside the gene matches: 10. The CDR3 is 15 amino acids. CDR3 nucleotides: TGTGCCACCAGCCTCGCGACAGGGTGGACTGAAAAACTGTTTTTT. Translated, it gives CATSLATGWTEKLFF.

This chain connects TRBV6-5 to TRBJ2-7, with 9 bases fitting TRBD2. This CDR3 is built from 15 residues. V dropped 2 bases and J dropped 2; count of bases not matched to a gene: 4. Germline assignment: CDR1 MNHEY and CDR2 SVGAGI. The CDR3 reads CASSYAGGRPYEQYF. CDR3 bases: TGTGCCAGCAGTTACGCGGGGGGGAGGCCCTACGAGCAGTACTTC.

This chain joins TRBV4-1 and TRBJ2-7; D is perhaps TRBD2 (7 bases). Germline V lookup: CDR1 MGHRA, CDR2 YSYEKL. This CDR3 has 15 amino acids. Trimming took 0 bases from V and 2 from J, leaving 11 bases between them. The CDR3 DNA sequence: TGCGCCAGCAGCCAAGATAGGGGGGGGGCCTACGAGCAGTACTTC. Protein product: CASSQDRGGAYEQYF.

The chain links TRBV5-1 to TRBJ2-1; no definite D call. V dropped 0 bases and J dropped 5 bases, with 6 bases sitting between them. The CDR3 runs 13 residues. Germline V gives CDR1 SGHRS, CDR2 YFSETQ. CDR3 coding DNA: TGCGCCAGCAGCTTGGGAGGCCACAATGAGCAGTTCTTC. It is translated as CASSLGGHNEQFF.

The V and J genes are TRBV5-1 and TRBJ1-4; D might be TRBD1 (6 bases). Germline CDR1 SGHRS, CDR2 YFSETQ. There are 17 residues in the CDR3. The V gene lost 0 bases and the J gene lost 0 bases, with 12 bases spanning the gap. Here the CDR3 reads CASSLGTVPATNEKLFF. CDR3 nucleotide sequence: TGCGCCAGCAGCTTGGGGACAGTCCCTGCAACTAATGAAAAACTGTTTTTT.

The rearrangement joins TRBV7-9 to TRBJ2-1; 8 bases align to TRBD2. This CDR3 has 19 amino acids. V lost 2 bases to trimming and J lost 1 base; unmatched junction nucleotides: 13. The germline V gene has CDR1 SEHNR and CDR2 FQNEAQ (reference sequence). The CDR3 protein is CASSLFRRGAPESYNEQFF. As DNA, the CDR3 is TGTGCCAGCAGCTTATTTCGGCGGGGGGCTCCCGAATCCTACAATGAGCAGTTCTTC.

The CDR3 reads CASSFMAATGELFF. CDR3 sequence (DNA): TGTGCCAGCAGTTTCATGGCCGCCACCGGGGAGCTGTTTTTT. The chain employs TRBV27 and TRBJ2-2, with D unresolved. The CDR3 is 14 amino acids. CDR1 and CDR2 (germline): MNHEY, SMNVEV (reference sequence). V was pared by 3 bases and J by 4 bases, with 9 bases between.

This clone has more than one count but fewer than ten. The V and J genes are TRBV19 and TRBJ1-2, with a possible D match to TRBD1 (5 bases). Trimming took 0 bases from V and 11 from J, leaving 13 bases between them. CDR3 length equals 13 residues. Germline CDR1 and CDR2: LNHDA and SQIVND (reference sequence). CDR3 loop: CASSIDLRGGYTF. CDR3 in DNA: TGTGCCAGTAGTATAGATCTGCGGGGCGGATACACCTTC.

The chain uses TRBV5-6 and TRBJ2-1; D is unclear. The CDR3 length is 14 residues. Germline CDR1 is SGHDT and CDR2 is YYEEEE. V was shortened by 5 bases and J by 5 bases, with 14 bases between the two germline ends. The CDR3 sequence: CASSVQGINNEQFF. The CDR3 coding sequence is TGTGCCAGCAGTGTACAAGGGATCAACAATGAGCAGTTCTTC. The variable domain in full, with the rest retrieved from reference TRBV5-6 and TRBJ2-1, is DAGVTQSPTHLIKTRGQQVTLRCSPKSGHDTVSWYQQALGQGPQFIFQYYEEEERQRGNFPDRFSGHQFPNYSSELNVNALLLGDSALYLCASSVQGINNEQFFGPGTRLTVL.

This clone was observed a single time. The chain joins TRBV5-1 to TRBJ1-2, with 7 bases matching TRBD1. Trimming took 1 base from V and 8 from J; bases not matched to a gene: 8. CDR3 length equals 14 residues. CDR1 and CDR2 (germline): SGHRS, YFSETQ. The CDR3 loop reads CASSLSGTVPGYTF. For the CDR3, the DNA is TGCGCCAGCAGCTTGTCCGGGACAGTTCCCGGCTACACCTTC. Full variable domain (rest looked up from reference TRBV5-1 and TRBJ1-2): KAGVTQTPRYLIKTRGQQVTLSCSPISGHRSVSWYQQTPGQGLQFLFEYFSETQRNKGNFPGRFSGRQFSNSRSEMNVSTLELGDSALYLCASSLSGTVPGYTFGSGTRLTVV.

The rearrangement uses TRBV5-6 and TRBJ1-6; a weak D match, TRBD1 (6 bases). The V end was cut by 4 bases, the J end by 10 bases, with 15 bases between. CDR1 SGHDT and CDR2 YYEEEE come from the germline V gene. This CDR3 has 14 amino acids. CDR3 region: CASSRGGWESPLHF. CDR3 coding DNA: TGTGCCAGCAGCCGAGGGGGATGGGAATCACCCCTCCACTTT.

This clone has a handful of counts. This chain connects TRBV18 to TRBJ1-5, with D tentatively TRBD1 (5 bases). Trimming took 5 bases from V and 1 from J, leaving 12 bases between them. Germline CDR1 and CDR2: KGHSH and LQKENI. The CDR3 is 15 amino acids. The CDR3 spells CASSTEGISNQPQHF. Here the CDR3 DNA reads TGTGCCAGCTCAACGGAGGGGATAAGCAATCAGCCCCAGCATTTT. Full variable domain (remainder filled in from reference TRBV18 and TRBJ1-5): NAGVMQNPRHLVRRRGQEARLRCSPMKGHSHVYWYRQLPEEGLKFMVYLQKENIIDESGMPKERFSAEFPKEGPSILRIQQVVRGDSAAYFCASSTEGISNQPQHFGDGTRLSIL.

This chain uses TRBV25-1 with TRBJ1-2; weak D call: TRBD1 (5 bases). The V gene lost 1 base and the J gene lost 7 bases, with 13 bases spanning the gap. Germline V gene lookup returns CDR1 MGHDK and CDR2 SYGVNS. This CDR3 has 14 residues. CDR3 residues: CASSELGGRGGYTF. CDR3 nucleotides: TGTGCCAGCAGTGAATTGGGAGGAAGGGGTGGCTACACCTTC.

V is TRBV9 and J is TRBJ2-3; 7 nucleotides agree with TRBD2. CDR3 length equals 15 residues. Unmatched junction bases numbered 6, after V lost 3 bases and J lost 2 bases. Germline V gene lookup returns CDR1 SGDLS and CDR2 YYNGEE. The CDR3, as DNA: TGTGCCAGCAGCGCCGCGGGAGACCCCACAGATACGCAGTATTTT. Residues: CASSAAGDPTDTQYF.